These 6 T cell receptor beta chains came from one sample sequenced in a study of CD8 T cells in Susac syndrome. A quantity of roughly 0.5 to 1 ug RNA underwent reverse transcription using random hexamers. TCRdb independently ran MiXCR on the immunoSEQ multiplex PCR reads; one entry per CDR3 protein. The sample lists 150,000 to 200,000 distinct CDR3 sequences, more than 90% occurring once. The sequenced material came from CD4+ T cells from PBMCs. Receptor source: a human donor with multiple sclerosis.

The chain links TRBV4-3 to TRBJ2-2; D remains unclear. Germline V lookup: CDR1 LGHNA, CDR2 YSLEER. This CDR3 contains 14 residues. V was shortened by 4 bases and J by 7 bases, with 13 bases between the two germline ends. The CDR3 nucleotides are TGCGCCAGCAGCCGCTTACAAGGGTACGGGGAGCTGTTTTTT. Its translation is CASSRLQGYGELFF.

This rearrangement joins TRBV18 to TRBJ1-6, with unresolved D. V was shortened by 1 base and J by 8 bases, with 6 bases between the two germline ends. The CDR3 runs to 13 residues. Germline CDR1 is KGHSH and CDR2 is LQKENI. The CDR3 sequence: CASSPLSDSPLHF. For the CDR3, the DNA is TGTGCCAGCTCACCACTGTCTGATTCACCCCTCCACTTT.

The CDR3 DNA sequence: TGCGCCAGCAGCCAAGATATGGGGGCAGATACGCAGTATTTT. Protein: CASSQDMGADTQYF. The chain has TRBV4-3 and TRBJ2-3; TRBD1 or TRBD2 may be the D gene (5 bases each). The V end lost 0 bases, the J end lost 4 bases, and 8 bases lay between the germline ends. CDR1 is LGHNA and CDR2 is YSLEER in the germline V gene. This CDR3 has 14 amino acids.

The CDR3 region has the DNA TGTGCCTGGATGATTAAAAACGAGCAGTACTTC. Residues: CAWMIKNEQYF. The chain recombines TRBV30 with TRBJ2-7, with D unresolved. Looked up from germline, CDR1 is GTSNPN and CDR2 is SVGIG (reference sequence). This CDR3 region has 11 residues. Trimming took off 4 bases at V and 5 bases at J, with 9 bases between the two ends.

The CDR3 DNA reads as TGCAGCGTTGCTGCCGGGCGGGGTGAAGCTTTCTTT. This codes for CSVAAGRGEAFF. The chain is built from TRBV29-1 and TRBJ1-1; D unresolved. The V end lost 4 bases, the J end lost 7 bases, and 13 bases lay between the germline ends. Per the germline V gene, CDR1 is SQVTM and CDR2 is ANQGSEA. This CDR3 contains 12 residues.

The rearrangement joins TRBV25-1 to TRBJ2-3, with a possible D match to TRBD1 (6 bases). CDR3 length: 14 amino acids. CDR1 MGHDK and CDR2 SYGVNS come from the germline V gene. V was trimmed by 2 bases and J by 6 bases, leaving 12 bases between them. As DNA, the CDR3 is TGTGCCAGCAGTGAAAACAGGGTCGAGGATACGCAGTATTTT. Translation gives CASSENRVEDTQYF.